Below, 21 T cell receptor beta chains from the same sample are listed, as sequenced in a study of vaccination effects on CD4 cells after COVID-19. Sequenced by immunoSEQ multiplex PCR; TCRdb stores in-frame clones only, minus some. This table has about 38,000 clones, roughly two thirds appearing once. With the ViraFEST assay, the study expanded antigen-specific CD4+ T cells using viral peptide pools, then sequenced them. A 10-day culture period preceded the isolation of CD4+ T cells. In the vaccine recipients, nucleocapsid antibodies were negative and there was no prior SARS-CoV-2 infection. These receptors' targets are unknown. The starting material was CD4+ T cells from PBMCs cultured with SARS-CoV-2 spike peptides, obtained before COVID-19 vaccination. These receptors all come from a human donor who received a COVID-19 vaccine.

V and J are TRBV3-1 (or the pseudogene TRBV3-2) and TRBJ1-6; D call uncertain. V lost 1 base and J lost 8, with 6 bases in between. The length of the CDR3 is 13 residues. Per germline, CDR1 LGHDT and CDR2 YNNKEL (reference sequence). The chain's CDR3 is CASSQGTYSPLHF. CDR3 nucleotide sequence: TGTGCCAGCAGCCAAGGGACGTATTCACCCCTCCACTTT.

This clone was recorded a few times. V and J are TRBV6-6 and TRBJ2-7; 11 nucleotides agree with TRBD2. The germline CDR1 and CDR2 sequences are MNHNY and SVGAGI (reference sequence). This CDR3 has 15 amino acids. The V gene end was trimmed by 6 bases and the J gene end by 5 bases; junction bases not matched to a gene: 9. The CDR3 DNA follows: TGTGCCAGCAGGGATAGCGGGGGGGCGCAGGACGAGCAGTACTTC. As protein: CASRDSGGAQDEQYF.

This sequence joins TRBV24-1 and TRBJ2-1, with 11 positions matching TRBD2. The V and J ends lost 7 bases and 8 bases, in that order; junction bases with no gene match: 9. The germline V gene encodes CDR1 KGHDR and CDR2 SFDVKD. This CDR3 is built from 15 residues. CDR3 DNA: TGTGCCACCAGGGATAGCGGGAGGGCCTCCCATGAGCAGTTCTTC. It yields the protein CATRDSGRASHEQFF.

The rearrangement joins TRBV5-5 to TRBJ2-7; D is undetermined. V gave up 4 bases and J gave up 3 bases, with 17 bases separating them. The CDR3 has 15 amino acids. CDR1 is SGHKS, CDR2 YYEKEE, per germline (reference sequence). This CDR3 reads CASSLSLTLFYEQYF. The CDR3 DNA is TGTGCCAGCAGCCTCTCTCTGACACTTTTCTACGAGCAGTACTTC.

The chain recombines TRBV3-1 (or the pseudogene TRBV3-2) with TRBJ1-6, with D maybe TRBD1 (5 bases). Trimming pared 3 bases from V and 10 bases from J, leaving 13 bases between. The CDR3 extends over 14 amino acids. Germline V gives CDR1 LGHDT, CDR2 YNNKEL (reference sequence). CDR3 loop: CASSQGQRPSPLHF. The CDR3, as DNA: TGTGCCAGCAGCCAGGGGCAGAGGCCCTCACCCCTCCACTTT.

V and J are TRBV5-1 and TRBJ2-1, with D possibly being TRBD1 (7 bases). The CDR3 sequence is 16 residues long. Germline V CDR1 and CDR2: SGHRS, YFSETQ. V shed 0 bases and J shed 8 bases, with 18 bases lying between them. The CDR3 DNA follows: TGCGCCAGCAGCTTGGCCGGGAGAATAGGGGGCCATGAGCAGTTCTTC. As protein: CASSLAGRIGGHEQFF.

The chain couples TRBV10-3 to TRBJ2-2; D call uncertain. Germline V gene sequence: CDR1 ENHRY, CDR2 SYGVKD. V was clipped by 2 bases and J by 3 bases, with 1 base between them. CDR3 size: 12 residues. The CDR3 nucleotides are TGTGCCATCAGTGAGGACACCGGGGAGCTGTTTTTT. This translates into CAISEDTGELFF.

This clone was picked up a small number of times. This chain joins TRBV19 and TRBJ2-2; possibly TRBD2 for D (6 bases). Per germline, CDR1 LNHDA and CDR2 SQIVND (reference sequence). Between the trimmed V and J ends, which lost 4 bases and 6 bases, there was a span of 15 bases. The CDR3 runs to 15 residues. The CDR3 loop reads CASSNFGGDPGELFF. The CDR3 nucleotides are TGTGCCAGTAGTAACTTCGGCGGGGATCCCGGGGAGCTGTTTTTT.

The chain recombines TRBV19 with TRBJ2-5, with 9 bases lining up with TRBD2. CDR1 and CDR2 (germline): LNHDA, SQIVND (reference sequence). The CDR3 covers 14 residues. V gave up 4 bases and J gave up 4 bases; unmatched junction bases: 4. The CDR3 protein is CASSSGGAGETQYF. For the CDR3, the DNA is TGTGCCAGTAGTAGCGGGGGGGCCGGAGAGACCCAGTACTTC.

The rearrangement links TRBV19 to TRBJ2-3; 16 nucleotides agree with TRBD2. Trimming cost V 5 bases and J 7 bases; bases outside gene matches: 9. The CDR3 runs to 17 residues. CDR1 LNHDA and CDR2 SQIVND come from the germline V gene (reference sequence). CDR3 residues: CASSRGGLAGGPNTQYF. Written as DNA, the CDR3 is TGTGCCAGTAGTCGCGGGGGACTAGCGGGAGGGCCAAATACGCAGTATTTT.

The J gene is TRBJ1-5, the V gene TRBV6-5; 10 bases match TRBD1. Per the germline V gene, CDR1 is MNHEY and CDR2 is SVGAGI. This CDR3 comprises 13 residues. The V and J ends lost 0 bases and 14 bases, in that order; junction bases with no gene match: 4. CDR3 loop: CASSYSGQGLKHF. CDR3 sequence (DNA): TGTGCCAGCAGTTACTCGGGACAGGGGCTGAAGCATTTT.

This chain connects TRBV30 to TRBJ1-5; D unclear. In germline, CDR1 is GTSNPN, CDR2 SVGIG (reference sequence). V lost 1 base to trimming and J lost 0 bases, with 7 bases between them. The CDR3 is 14 residues long. The DNA for the CDR3 is TGTGCCTGGAGTGGAGGGAATAGCAATCAGCCCCAGCATTTT. As protein: CAWSGGNSNQPQHF.

The rearrangement uses TRBV5-1 and TRBJ2-5; 8 nucleotides match TRBD2. V gave up 4 bases and J gave up 5 bases; unmatched junction bases: 7. Germline lookup yields CDR1 SGHRS and CDR2 YFSETQ. CDR3 length: 14 amino acids. The CDR3 coding sequence is TGCGCCAGCAGCCGTCGGGAGGGGGGGGAGACCCAGTACTTC. It yields the protein CASSRREGGETQYF.

V gene TRBV5-1 combines with J gene TRBJ1-2, with 11 bases aligning to TRBD1. Germline V lookup: CDR1 SGHRS, CDR2 YFSETQ. This CDR3 is built from 14 residues. Trimming at V came to 4 bases and at J to 8 bases, leaving 7 bases not matched to a gene. DNA for the CDR3: TGCGCCAGCAGCCTGGACAGGGGGCATGGAGGCTACACCTTC. This encodes CASSLDRGHGGYTF. The full variable domain, with the rest looked up from reference TRBV5-1 and TRBJ1-2, is KAGVTQTPRYLIKTRGQQVTLSCSPISGHRSVSWYQQTPGQGLQFLFEYFSETQRNKGNFPGRFSGRQFSNSRSEMNVSTLELGDSALYLCASSLDRGHGGYTFGSGTRLTVV.

This rearrangement joins TRBV21-1 to TRBJ1-2. TRBV21-1 is an annotated pseudogene. This CDR3 comprises 14 residues. CDR3 protein: CASGTGRLNYGYTF. The CDR3 bases are TGTGCCAGCGGCACGGGCCGCCTTAACTATGGCTACACCTTC.

The table lists this clone with a count of one. V and J are TRBV7-9 and TRBJ2-1; 9 nucleotides align to TRBD2. The CDR3 loop spans 16 amino acids. Trimming cost V 11 bases and J 8 bases; bases outside gene matches: 19. Germline V gene sequence: CDR1 SEHNR, CDR2 FQNEAQ (reference sequence). CDR3: CADALGLAGSQDEQFF. CDR3 nucleotide sequence: TGTGCCGATGCTTTGGGGCTAGCGGGATCTCAGGATGAGCAGTTCTTC.

V usage is TRBV20-1 and J usage is TRBJ2-7; TRBD2 aligns across 9 bases. With V trimmed by 3 bases and J by 2 bases, 8 bases remained unmatched. This CDR3 is 15 amino acids long. Germline CDR1 reads DFQATT; CDR2 reads SNEGSKA (reference sequence). This CDR3 reads CSASGQRGVTYEQYF. The CDR3, as DNA: TGCAGTGCTAGTGGACAGCGGGGGGTGACCTACGAGCAGTACTTC.

V and J are TRBV7-9 and TRBJ1-1, with a weak D call TRBD1 (5 bases). The CDR3 is 15 residues long. The germline V gene encodes CDR1 SEHNR and CDR2 FQNEAQ (reference sequence). V gave up 7 bases and J gave up 1 base, with 16 bases separating them. In nucleotides, the CDR3 is TGTGCCAGCACCCCGTATGGGGCGCGGAACACTGAAGCTTTCTTT. The encoded protein is CASTPYGARNTEAFF. The complete variable domain, with remaining parts taken from reference TRBV7-9 and TRBJ1-1, reads DTGVSQNPRHKITKRGQNVTFRCDPISEHNRLYWYRQTLGQGPEFLTYFQNEAQLEKSRLLSDRFSAERPKGSFSTLEIQRTEQGDSAMYLCASTPYGARNTEAFFGQGTRLTVV.

The genes are TRBV6-5 and TRBJ1-6; D not resolved. Germline V gene sequence: CDR1 MNHEY, CDR2 SVGAGI. The CDR3 runs 13 residues. Trimming took 2 bases from V and 7 from J, leaving 6 bases between them. The CDR3 DNA sequence: TGTGCCAGCAGTTACGAGGAAAATTCACCCCTCCACTTT. Its protein is CASSYEENSPLHF.

The genes are TRBV7-2 and TRBJ2-7; the D gene is possibly TRBD2 (5 bases). V lost 5 bases and J 0 bases, leaving 17 bases between the germline ends. This CDR3 region has 16 residues. Looked up from germline, CDR1 is SGHTA and CDR2 is FQGNSA. The CDR3 is CASSPRASTSSYEQYF. The CDR3 DNA sequence: TGTGCCAGCAGCCCCCGGGCCTCTACTAGCTCCTACGAGCAGTACTTC. The variable domain in full, completed from reference TRBV7-2 and TRBJ2-7, reads GAGVSQSPSNKVTEKGKDVELRCDPISGHTALYWYRQSLGQGLEFLIYFQGNSAPDKSGLPSDRFSAERTGGSVSTLTIQRTQQEDSAVYLCASSPRASTSSYEQYFGPGTRLTVT.

V is TRBV6-4 and J is TRBJ2-1; 11 positions agree with TRBD2. Trimming removed 3 bases from V and 7 bases from J; junction bases left unmatched: 8. This CDR3 has 16 residues. Germline assignment: CDR1 MRHNA and CDR2 SNTAGT. The CDR3 DNA sequence: TGTGCCAGCAGTGAAGGGTTGGGACTAGCGGCTAATGAGCAGTTCTTC. It translates to CASSEGLGLAANEQFF.